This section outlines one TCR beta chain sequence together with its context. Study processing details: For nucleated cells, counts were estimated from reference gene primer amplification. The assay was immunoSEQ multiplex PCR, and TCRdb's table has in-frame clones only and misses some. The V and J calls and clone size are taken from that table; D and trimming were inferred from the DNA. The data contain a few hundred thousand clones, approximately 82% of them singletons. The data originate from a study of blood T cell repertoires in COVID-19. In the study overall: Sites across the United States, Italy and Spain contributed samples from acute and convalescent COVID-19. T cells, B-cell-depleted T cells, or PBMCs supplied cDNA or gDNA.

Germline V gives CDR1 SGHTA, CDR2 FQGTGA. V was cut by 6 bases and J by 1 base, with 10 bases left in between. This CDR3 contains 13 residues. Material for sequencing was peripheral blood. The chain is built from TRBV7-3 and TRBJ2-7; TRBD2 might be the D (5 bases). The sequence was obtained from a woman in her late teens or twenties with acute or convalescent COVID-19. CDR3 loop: CASSRGKSYEQYF. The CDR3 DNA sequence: TGTGCCAGCAGTCGGGGTAAATCCTACGAGCAGTACTTC.